This T cell receptor beta chain was profiled in a study of T cell clonality in common variable immunodeficiency. Study-wide points: Fewer deletions and N-nucleotide insertions were reportedly seen in common variable immunodeficiency TCR beta sequences.

At least ten counts were recorded for this clone. Its specificity is unknown. The read ends 3 residues early relative to the CDR3; the germline J gene fills the gap. Germline CDR1 and CDR2: SNHLY and FYNNEI. Between the trimmed V and J ends, which lost 4 bases and 1 base, there was a span of 7 bases. This CDR3 has 13 residues. The protocol was immunoSEQ multiplex PCR, while the TCRdb copy is restricted to in-frame clones and leaves out a portion. The sample contains tens of thousands of clones, none occurring once; about 2.1% lies in the top ten. The TCR was taken from a human donor with common variable immunodeficiency. The sample consisted of peripheral blood mononuclear cells. The chain links TRBV2 to TRBJ1-2; D possibly corresponds to TRBD1 (6 bases). The covered CDR3 bases are TGTGCCAGCAGTGGACAGGTTAACTATGGC. It translates to CASSGQVNYG. The CDR3 in its entirety is CASSGQVNYGYTF.